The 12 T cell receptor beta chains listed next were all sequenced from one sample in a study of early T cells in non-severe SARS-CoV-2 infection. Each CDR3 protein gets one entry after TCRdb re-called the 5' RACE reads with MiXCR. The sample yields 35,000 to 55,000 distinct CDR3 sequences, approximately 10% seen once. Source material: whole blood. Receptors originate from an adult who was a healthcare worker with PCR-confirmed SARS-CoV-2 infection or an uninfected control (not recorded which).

The CDR3 here is CASSRAGRNTEAFF. The CDR3 DNA reads TGTGCCAGCAGCCGGGCGGGTAGGAACACTGAAGCTTTCTTT. The genes are TRBV7-9 and TRBJ1-1; D gene unclear. The ends were cut back, 5 bases at V and 1 base at J, with 11 bases in the middle. This CDR3 is built from 14 residues. Looked up from germline, CDR1 is SEHNR and CDR2 is FQNEAQ (reference sequence).

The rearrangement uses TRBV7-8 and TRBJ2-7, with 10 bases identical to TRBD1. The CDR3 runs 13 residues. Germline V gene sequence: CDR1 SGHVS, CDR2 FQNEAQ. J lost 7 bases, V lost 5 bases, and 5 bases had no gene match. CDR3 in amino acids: CASSQDRGREQYF. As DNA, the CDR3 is TGTGCCAGCAGCCAAGACAGGGGGCGAGAGCAGTACTTC.

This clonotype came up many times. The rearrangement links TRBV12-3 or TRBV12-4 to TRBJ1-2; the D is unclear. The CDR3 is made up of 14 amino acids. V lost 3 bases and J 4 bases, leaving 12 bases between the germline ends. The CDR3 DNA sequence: TGTGCCAGCAGTTTTCTTAGGGCAAGCTATGGCTACACCTTC. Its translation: CASSFLRASYGYTF.

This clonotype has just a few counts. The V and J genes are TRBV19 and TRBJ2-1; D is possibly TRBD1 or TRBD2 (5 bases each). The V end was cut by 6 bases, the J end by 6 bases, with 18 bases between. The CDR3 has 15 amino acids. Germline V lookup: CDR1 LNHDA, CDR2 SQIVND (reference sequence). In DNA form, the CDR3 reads TGTGCCAGTAGGCCCCCGAGGGGCGCAGGCAATGAGCAGTTCTTC. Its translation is CASRPPRGAGNEQFF.

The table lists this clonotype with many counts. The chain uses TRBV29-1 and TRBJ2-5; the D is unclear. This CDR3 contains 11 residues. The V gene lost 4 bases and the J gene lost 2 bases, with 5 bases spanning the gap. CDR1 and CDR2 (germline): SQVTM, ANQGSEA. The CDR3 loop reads CSVAPQETQYF. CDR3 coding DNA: TGCAGCGTTGCCCCGCAAGAGACCCAGTACTTC.

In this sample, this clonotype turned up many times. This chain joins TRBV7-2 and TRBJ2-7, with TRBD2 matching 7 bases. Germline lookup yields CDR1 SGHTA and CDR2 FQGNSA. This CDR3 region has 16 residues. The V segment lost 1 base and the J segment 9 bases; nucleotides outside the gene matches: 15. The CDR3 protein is CASSLEFGRALSRQYF. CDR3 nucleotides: TGTGCCAGCAGCTTAGAATTTGGGAGGGCCCTTAGTCGGCAGTACTTC.

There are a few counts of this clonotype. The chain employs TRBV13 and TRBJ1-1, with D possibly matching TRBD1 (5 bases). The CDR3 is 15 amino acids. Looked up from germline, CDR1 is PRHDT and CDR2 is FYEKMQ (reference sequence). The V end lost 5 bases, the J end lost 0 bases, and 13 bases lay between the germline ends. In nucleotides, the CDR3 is TGTGCCAGCAGCCGACCGACAGTAATGAACACTGAAGCTTTCTTT. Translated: CASSRPTVMNTEAFF.

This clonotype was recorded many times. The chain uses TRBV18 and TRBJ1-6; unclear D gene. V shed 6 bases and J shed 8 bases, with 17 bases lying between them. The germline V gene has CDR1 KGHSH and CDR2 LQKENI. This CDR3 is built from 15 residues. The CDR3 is CASSDRGMADSPLHF. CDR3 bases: TGTGCCAGCTCCGACCGTGGGATGGCGGATTCACCCCTCCACTTT.

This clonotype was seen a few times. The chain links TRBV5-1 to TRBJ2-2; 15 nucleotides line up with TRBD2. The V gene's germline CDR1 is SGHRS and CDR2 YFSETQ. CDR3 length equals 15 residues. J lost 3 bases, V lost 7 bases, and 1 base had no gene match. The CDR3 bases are TGCGCCAGCGGACTAGCGGGAGGGTACACCGGGGAGCTGTTTTTT. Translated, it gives CASGLAGGYTGELFF.

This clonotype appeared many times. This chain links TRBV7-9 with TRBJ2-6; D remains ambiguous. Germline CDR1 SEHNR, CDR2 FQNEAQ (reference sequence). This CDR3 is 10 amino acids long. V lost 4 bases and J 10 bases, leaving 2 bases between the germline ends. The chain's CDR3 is CASSWNVLTF. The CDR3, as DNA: TGTGCCAGCAGCTGGAACGTCCTGACTTTC.

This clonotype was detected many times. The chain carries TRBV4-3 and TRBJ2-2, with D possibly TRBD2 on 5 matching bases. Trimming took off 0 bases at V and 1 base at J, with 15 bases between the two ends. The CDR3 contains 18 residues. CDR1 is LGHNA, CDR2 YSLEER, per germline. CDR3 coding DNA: TGCGCCAGCAGCCAAGAGCGGGTACAAACCCTGAACACCGGGGAGCTGTTTTTT. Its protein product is CASSQERVQTLNTGELFF.

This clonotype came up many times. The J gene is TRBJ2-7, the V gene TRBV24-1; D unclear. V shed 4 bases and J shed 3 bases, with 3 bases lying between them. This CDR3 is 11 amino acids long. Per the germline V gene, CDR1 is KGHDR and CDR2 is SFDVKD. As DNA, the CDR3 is TGTGCCACCAGTGACTACTACGAGCAGTACTTC. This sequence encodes CATSDYYEQYF.